Listed below are T cell receptor beta chains from one sample, sequenced in a study of blood T cell repertoires in COVID-19. Clones were read by immunoSEQ multiplex PCR, and TCRdb kept only the in-frame ones, dropping some. The sample yields about 180,000 clones, around four fifths seen once. Source material: peripheral blood. These receptors all stem from a woman between 65 and 79 years old with COVID-19, enrolled during active disease. CDR3s include the opening cysteine and the closing phenylalanine or tryptophan. A D gene is named only where the DNA matches it firmly. Only part of the rows carry a size: once, few, many, or a class if the clone is expanded.

TRBV19	TRBD2	TRBJ2-5	-	CASSITGGRAQETQYF	TGTGCCAGTAGTATAACTGGCGGGAGGGCCCAGGAGACCCAGTACTTC
TRBV24-1	TRBD1	TRBJ1-2	-	CATRDRDYGYTF	TGTGCCACCCGGGACAGGGATTATGGCTACACCTTC
TRBV28	-	TRBJ1-3	once	CASTGYGNTIYF	TGTGCAAGCACGGGGTATGGAAACACCATATATTTT
TRBV6-5	-	TRBJ2-1	-	CASSPPGLNEQFF	TGTGCCAGCAGTCCCCCAGGGCTCAATGAGCAGTTCTTC
TRBV5-1	-	TRBJ1-6	-	CASREFAGSFSPLHF	TGCGCCAGCAGGGAGTTTGCAGGGTCTTTTTCACCCCTCCACTTT
TRBV7-2	-	TRBJ1-4	-	CASSPQRVGEKLFF	TGTGCCAGCAGCCCACAGCGGGTGGGCGAAAAACTGTTTTTT
TRBV2	-	TRBJ1-6	-	CASSSPGGSFYNSPLHF	TGTGCCAGCAGTTCCCCGGGGGGGTCATTCTATAATTCACCCCTCCACTTT
TRBV7-2	TRBD2	TRBJ2-3	-	CASSSRGGRANTQYF	TGTGCCAGCAGCTCGCGAGGCGGGAGGGCGAATACGCAGTATTTT
TRBV7-6	TRBD2	TRBJ2-6	once	CASSSGLAGSSGANVLTF	TGTGCCAGCAGCTCGGGACTAGCGGGTAGCTCTGGGGCCAACGTCCTGACTTTC
TRBV7-8	TRBD2	TRBJ2-7	-	CASSLARFGGAGEQYF	TGTGCCAGCAGCTTAGCGCGTTTTGGAGGAGCGGGAGAGCAGTACTTC
TRBV6-2/TRBV6-3	TRBD1	TRBJ1-3	-	CASSRGQLSGNTIYF	TGTGCCAGCAGTAGGGGACAGCTCTCTGGAAACACCATATATTTT
TRBV11-2	-	TRBJ2-2	-	CASSSLGDNTGELFF	TGTGCCAGCAGCTCCCTAGGAGATAACACCGGGGAGCTGTTTTTT
TRBV28	-	TRBJ2-2	-	CASSKERQVALSNTGELFF	TGTGCCAGCAGTAAAGAAAGACAGGTTGCCCTTTCGAACACCGGGGAGCTGTTTTTT
TRBV28	-	TRBJ1-5	-	CASSSFPTGLSGLSNQPQHF	TGTGCCAGCAGTTCCTTCCCTACAGGGCTTTCGGGCCTTAGCAATCAGCCCCAGCATTTT
TRBV5-1	TRBD1	TRBJ2-1	-	CASSLGGQGREQFF	TGCGCCAGCAGCTTAGGGGGACAGGGTCGTGAGCAGTTCTTC
TRBV24-1	TRBD1	TRBJ2-7	-	CATSDGESGRTGTEQYF	TGTGCCACCAGTGACGGTGAATCAGGTCGGACAGGGACCGAGCAGTACTTC
TRBV11-2	-	TRBJ2-1	once	CASSLGGDEQFF	TGTGCCAGCAGCTTAGGGGGCGATGAGCAGTTCTTC
TRBV18	-	TRBJ2-5	-	CASSPLARPETQYF	TGTGCCAGCTCACCACTTGCGAGGCCCGAGACCCAGTACTTC
TRBV7-9	TRBD2	TRBJ2-2	-	CASSAYLAGAPTGELFF	TGTGCCAGCAGCGCGTATCTAGCGGGAGCGCCCACCGGGGAGCTGTTTTTT
TRBV7-9	TRBD1	TRBJ1-1	-	CASRARQGLNTEAFF	TGTGCCAGCAGGGCGAGACAGGGATTGAACACTGAAGCTTTCTTT
TRBV6-5	-	TRBJ1-2	-	CASSYSGDGYGYTF	TGTGCCAGCAGTTACTCCGGGGATGGCTATGGCTACACCTTC
TRBV9	TRBD2	TRBJ2-1	-	CASSVVGRDNEQFF	TGTGCCAGCAGCGTAGTGGGGAGGGACAATGAGCAGTTCTTC
TRBV7-6	TRBD2	TRBJ2-7	-	CASSPLTSGTVYEQYF	TGTGCCAGCAGCCCTCTCACTAGCGGAACCGTCTACGAGCAGTACTTC
TRBV7-9	-	TRBJ2-7	-	CASSNAAGTEQYF	TGTGCCAGCAGCAACGCCGCGGGGACCGAGCAGTACTTC
TRBV19	-	TRBJ1-5	-	CASIIRTDSNQPQHF	TGTGCCAGTATTATAAGAACAGATAGCAATCAGCCCCAGCATTTT
TRBV5-5	-	TRBJ1-2	-	CASSLGPLTGVQGYTF	TGTGCCAGCAGCTTGGGGCCCTTGACAGGCGTCCAGGGCTACACCTTC
TRBV28	-	TRBJ1-4	-	CASSPSGVSNEKLFF	TGTGCCAGCAGTCCCTCAGGGGTTTCTAATGAAAAACTGTTTTTT
TRBV30	TRBD2	TRBJ2-1	-	CAWSAVAGYNEQFF	TGTGCCTGGAGTGCGGTAGCGGGCTACAATGAGCAGTTCTTC
TRBV18	TRBD2	TRBJ2-1	once	CASSPIQGTSGNEQFF	TGTGCCAGCTCACCAATTCAGGGGACTAGTGGCAATGAGCAGTTCTTC
TRBV30	-	TRBJ1-1	-	CAWVSAFF	TGTGCCTGGGTGTCGGCTTTCTTT
TRBV10-3	TRBD1	TRBJ2-7	-	CAISPGTGASSYEQYF	TGTGCCATCAGTCCCGGGACAGGGGCTTCCTCCTACGAGCAGTACTTC
TRBV18	TRBD1	TRBJ2-1	-	CASSRLPVRGLKGNEQFF	TGTGCCAGCTCACGACTCCCGGTGAGGGGGCTGAAAGGCAATGAGCAGTTCTTC
TRBV5-1	-	TRBJ1-3	-	CASSSAGSGNTIYF	TGCGCCAGCAGCTCCGCAGGGTCTGGAAACACCATATATTTT
TRBV19	-	TRBJ1-4	-	CASSSPPGATNEKLFF	TGTGCCAGTAGTTCCCCCCCCGGTGCAACTAATGAAAAACTGTTTTTT
TRBV5-1	-	TRBJ2-5	-	CASSLFGGRETQYF	TGCGCCAGCAGCTTGTTTGGGGGCCGAGAGACCCAGTACTTC
TRBV18	TRBD1	TRBJ2-5	once	CASSSDRGQETQYF	TGTGCCAGCTCGTCGGACAGGGGGCAAGAGACCCAGTACTTC
TRBV7-2	TRBD2	TRBJ2-1	-	CASSSRPGLPHEQFF	TGTGCCAGCAGCTCCCGGCCGGGACTACCACATGAGCAGTTCTTC
TRBV28	TRBD1	TRBJ1-4	-	CASSGQVNEKLFF	TGTGCCAGCAGTGGACAGGTGAATGAAAAACTGTTTTTT
TRBV4-2	-	TRBJ1-2	-	CASSQDPANYGYTF	TGTGCCAGCAGCCAAGACCCAGCGAACTATGGCTACACCTTC
TRBV5-8	-	TRBJ2-6	-	CASRSRPGANVLTF	TGTGCCAGCAGATCTCGTCCTGGGGCCAACGTCCTGACTTTC
TRBV2	-	TRBJ2-2	-	CASRAGTFTGELFF	TGTGCCAGCAGGGCCGGGACTTTTACCGGGGAGCTGTTTTTT
TRBV18	-	TRBJ1-5	-	CASSRWEDEYQPQHF	TGTGCCAGCTCACGATGGGAGGACGAGTATCAGCCCCAGCATTTT
TRBV28	TRBD2	TRBJ2-1	-	CASSGTSGIYEQFF	TGTGCCAGCAGTGGGACTAGCGGGATTTATGAGCAGTTCTTC
TRBV19	-	TRBJ2-5	-	CASTPGGLQETQYF	TGTGCCAGTACCCCAGGAGGACTCCAAGAGACCCAGTACTTC
TRBV5-5	TRBD2	TRBJ2-7	-	CASSKGTSGTPYEQYF	TGTGCCAGCAGCAAAGGGACTAGCGGGACCCCCTACGAGCAGTACTTC
TRBV19	TRBD2	TRBJ2-2	-	CASSIPLAGTGELFF	TGTGCCAGTAGTATTCCTCTAGCGGGAACCGGGGAGCTGTTTTTT
TRBV3-1/TRBV3-2	-	TRBJ1-2	-	CASSQGGAVGSYTF	TGTGCCAGCAGCCAAGGTGGGGCTGTGGGAAGCTACACCTTC
TRBV5-6	TRBD2	TRBJ2-1	-	CASSLGTSGSLYEQFF	TGTGCCAGCAGCTTGGGGACTAGCGGGAGTCTTTATGAGCAGTTCTTC
TRBV24-1	TRBD2	TRBJ2-1	-	CATSDRTASGSIGGTYNEQFF	TGTGCCACCAGTGATAGGACTGCTAGCGGGAGTATCGGCGGGACCTACAATGAGCAGTTCTTC
TRBV14	TRBD1	TRBJ2-5	-	CASSQGRQGGRETQYF	TGTGCCAGCAGCCAAGGACGACAGGGGGGCCGAGAGACCCAGTACTTC